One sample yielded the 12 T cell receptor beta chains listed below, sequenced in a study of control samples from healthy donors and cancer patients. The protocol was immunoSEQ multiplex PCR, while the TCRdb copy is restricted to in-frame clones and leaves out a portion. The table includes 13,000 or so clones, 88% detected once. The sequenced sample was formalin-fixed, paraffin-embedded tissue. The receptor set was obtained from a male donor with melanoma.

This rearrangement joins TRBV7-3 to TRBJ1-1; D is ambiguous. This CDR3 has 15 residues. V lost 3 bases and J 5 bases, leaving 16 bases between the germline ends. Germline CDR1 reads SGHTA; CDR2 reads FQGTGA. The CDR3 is CASSLARARGTEAFF. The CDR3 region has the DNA TGTGCCAGCAGCTTGGCGAGGGCGAGAGGGACTGAAGCTTTCTTT.

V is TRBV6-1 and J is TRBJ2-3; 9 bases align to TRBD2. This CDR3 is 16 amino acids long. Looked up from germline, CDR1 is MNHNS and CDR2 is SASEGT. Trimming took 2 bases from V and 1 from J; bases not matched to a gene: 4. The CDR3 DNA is TGTGCCAGCAGTGAAAAATTAGCGGGGGGCACAGATACGCAGTATTTT. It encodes CASSEKLAGGTDTQYF.

The CDR3 bases are TGTGCCAGCAGCTTGTGGGGCCAGAACAATGAGCAGTTCTTC. The encoded protein is CASSLWGQNNEQFF. The chain couples TRBV5-6 to TRBJ2-1; possibly TRBD1 for D (5 bases). The CDR3 totals 14 residues. CDR1 and CDR2 from the germline V gene are SGHDT and YYEEEE. Trimming took off 1 base at V and 5 bases at J, with 10 bases between the two ends. Full variable domain (outside the CDR3, taken from reference TRBV5-6 and TRBJ2-1): DAGVTQSPTHLIKTRGQQVTLRCSPKSGHDTVSWYQQALGQGPQFIFQYYEEEERQRGNFPDRFSGHQFPNYSSELNVNALLLGDSALYLCASSLWGQNNEQFFGPGTRLTVL.

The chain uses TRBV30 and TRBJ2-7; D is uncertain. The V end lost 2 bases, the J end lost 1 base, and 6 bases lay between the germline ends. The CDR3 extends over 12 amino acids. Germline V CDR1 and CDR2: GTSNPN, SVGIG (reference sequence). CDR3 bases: TGTGCCTGGAGTTACAGTTCCTACGAGCAGTACTTC. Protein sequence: CAWSYSSYEQYF.

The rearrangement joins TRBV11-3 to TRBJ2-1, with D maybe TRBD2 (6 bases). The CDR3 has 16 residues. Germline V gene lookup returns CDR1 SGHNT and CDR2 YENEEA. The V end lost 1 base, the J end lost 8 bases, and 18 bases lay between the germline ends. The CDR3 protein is CASSLGDLSWKDEQFF. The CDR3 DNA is TGTGCCAGCAGCTTAGGGGACTTATCCTGGAAGGATGAGCAGTTCTTC.

CDR3 sequence reads: CASSSLYEQYV. For the CDR3, the DNA is TGTGCCAGCAGTTCCCTCTACGAGCAGTACGTC. The gene calls are TRBV6-2 or TRBV6-3 and TRBJ2-7, with D hard to call. CDR1 and CDR2 (germline): MNHEY, SVGEGT. The CDR3 is made up of 11 amino acids. The V end lost 4 bases, the J end lost 3 bases, and 4 bases lay between the germline ends.

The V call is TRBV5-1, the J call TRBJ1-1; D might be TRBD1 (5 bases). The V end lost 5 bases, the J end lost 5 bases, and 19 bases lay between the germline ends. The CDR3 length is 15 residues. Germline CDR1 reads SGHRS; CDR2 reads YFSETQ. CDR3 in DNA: TGCGCCAGCAGGTACGATGCGGGGGTCGGGACTGAAGCTTTCTTT. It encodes CASRYDAGVGTEAFF.

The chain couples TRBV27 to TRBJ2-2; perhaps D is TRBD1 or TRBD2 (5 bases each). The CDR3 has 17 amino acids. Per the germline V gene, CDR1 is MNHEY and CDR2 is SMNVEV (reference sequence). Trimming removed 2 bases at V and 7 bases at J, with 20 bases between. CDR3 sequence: CASSLGSLGAGIGELFF. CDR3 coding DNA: TGTGCCAGCAGTTTAGGGAGCTTAGGGGCCGGCATCGGGGAGCTGTTTTTT.

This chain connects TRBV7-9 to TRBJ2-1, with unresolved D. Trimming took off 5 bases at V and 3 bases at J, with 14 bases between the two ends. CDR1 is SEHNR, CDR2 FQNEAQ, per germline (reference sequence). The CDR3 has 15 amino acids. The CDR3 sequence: CASSRLSPYYNEQFF. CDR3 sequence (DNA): TGTGCCAGCAGCCGATTGTCGCCCTACTACAATGAGCAGTTCTTC.

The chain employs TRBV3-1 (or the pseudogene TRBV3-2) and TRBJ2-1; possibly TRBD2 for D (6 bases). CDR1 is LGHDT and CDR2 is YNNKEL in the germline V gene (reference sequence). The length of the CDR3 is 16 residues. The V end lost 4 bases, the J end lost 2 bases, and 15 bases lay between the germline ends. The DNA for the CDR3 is TGTGCCAGCAGCCGACCGGGACTCACCCCCTACAATGAGCAGTTCTTC. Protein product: CASSRPGLTPYNEQFF.

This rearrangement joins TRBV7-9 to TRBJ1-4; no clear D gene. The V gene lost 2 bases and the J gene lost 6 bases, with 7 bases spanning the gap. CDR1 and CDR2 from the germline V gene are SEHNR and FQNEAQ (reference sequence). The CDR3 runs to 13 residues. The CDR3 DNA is TGTGCCAGCAGCTTATCCCCGGATGAAAAACTGTTTTTT. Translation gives CASSLSPDEKLFF.

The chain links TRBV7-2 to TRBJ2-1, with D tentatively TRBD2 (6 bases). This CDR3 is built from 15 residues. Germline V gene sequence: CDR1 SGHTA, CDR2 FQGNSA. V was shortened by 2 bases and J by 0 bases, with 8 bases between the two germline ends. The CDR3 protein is CASSLLANSYNEQFF. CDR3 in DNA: TGTGCCAGCAGCTTACTAGCGAACTCCTACAATGAGCAGTTCTTC.